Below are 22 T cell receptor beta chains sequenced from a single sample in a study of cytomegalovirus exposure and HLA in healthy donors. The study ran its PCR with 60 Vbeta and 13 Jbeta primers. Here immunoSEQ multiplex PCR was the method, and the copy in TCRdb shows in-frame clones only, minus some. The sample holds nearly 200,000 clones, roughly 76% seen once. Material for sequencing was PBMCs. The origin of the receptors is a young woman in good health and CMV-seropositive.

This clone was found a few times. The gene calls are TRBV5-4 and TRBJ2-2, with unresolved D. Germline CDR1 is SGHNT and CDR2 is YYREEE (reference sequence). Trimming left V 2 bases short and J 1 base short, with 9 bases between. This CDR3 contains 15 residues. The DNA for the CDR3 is TGTGCCAGCAGCTTCCGGTTCGGGAACACCGGGGAGCTGTTTTTT. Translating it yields CASSFRFGNTGELFF. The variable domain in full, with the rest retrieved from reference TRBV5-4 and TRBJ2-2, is ETGVTQSPTHLIKTRGQQVTLRCSSQSGHNTVSWYQQALGQGPQFIFQYYREEENGRGNFPPRFSGLQFPNYSSELNVNALELDDSALYLCASSFRFGNTGELFFGEGSRLTVL.

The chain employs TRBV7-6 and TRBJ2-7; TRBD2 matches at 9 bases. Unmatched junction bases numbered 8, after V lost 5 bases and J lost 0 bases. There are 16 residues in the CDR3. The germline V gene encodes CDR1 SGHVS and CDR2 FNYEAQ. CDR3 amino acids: CASSARLAVLSYEQYF. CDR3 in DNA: TGTGCCAGCAGCGCCCGACTAGCGGTCCTCTCCTACGAGCAGTACTTC.

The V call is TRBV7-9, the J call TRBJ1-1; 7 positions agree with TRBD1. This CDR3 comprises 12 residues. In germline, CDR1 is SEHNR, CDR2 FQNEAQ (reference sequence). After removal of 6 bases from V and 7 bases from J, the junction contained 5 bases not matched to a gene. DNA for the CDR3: TGTGCCAGCAGTTTCACAGGGGATGAAGCTTTCTTT. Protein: CASSFTGDEAFF.

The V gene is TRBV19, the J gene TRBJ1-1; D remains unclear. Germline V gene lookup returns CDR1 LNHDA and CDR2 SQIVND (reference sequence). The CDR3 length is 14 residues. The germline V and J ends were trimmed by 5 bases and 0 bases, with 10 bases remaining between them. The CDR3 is CASSREPVNTEAFF. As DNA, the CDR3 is TGTGCCAGTAGTCGGGAACCCGTGAACACTGAAGCTTTCTTT.

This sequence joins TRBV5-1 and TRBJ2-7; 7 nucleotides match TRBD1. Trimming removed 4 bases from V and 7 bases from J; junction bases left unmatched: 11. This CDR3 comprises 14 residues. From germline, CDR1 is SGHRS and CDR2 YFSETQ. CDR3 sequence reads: CASSDGQALGEQYF. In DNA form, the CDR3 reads TGCGCCAGCAGCGACGGACAGGCCTTAGGAGAGCAGTACTTC. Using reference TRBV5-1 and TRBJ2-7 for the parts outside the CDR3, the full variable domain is KAGVTQTPRYLIKTRGQQVTLSCSPISGHRSVSWYQQTPGQGLQFLFEYFSETQRNKGNFPGRFSGRQFSNSRSEMNVSTLELGDSALYLCASSDGQALGEQYFGPGTRLTVT.

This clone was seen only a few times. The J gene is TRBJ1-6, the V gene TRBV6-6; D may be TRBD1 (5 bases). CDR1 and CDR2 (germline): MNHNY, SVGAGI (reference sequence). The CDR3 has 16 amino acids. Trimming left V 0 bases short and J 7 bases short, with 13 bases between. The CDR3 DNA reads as TGTGCCAGCAGTTACTCGCAGGGCGAAGGGAATTCACCCCTCCACTTT. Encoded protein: CASSYSQGEGNSPLHF.

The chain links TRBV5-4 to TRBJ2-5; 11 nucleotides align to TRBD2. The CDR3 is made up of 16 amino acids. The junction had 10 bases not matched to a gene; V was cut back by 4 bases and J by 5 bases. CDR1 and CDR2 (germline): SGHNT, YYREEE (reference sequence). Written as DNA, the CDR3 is TGTGCCAGCAGCGCGGGACTAGCGGAGCCCAGCGAGACCCAGTACTTC. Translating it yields CASSAGLAEPSETQYF.

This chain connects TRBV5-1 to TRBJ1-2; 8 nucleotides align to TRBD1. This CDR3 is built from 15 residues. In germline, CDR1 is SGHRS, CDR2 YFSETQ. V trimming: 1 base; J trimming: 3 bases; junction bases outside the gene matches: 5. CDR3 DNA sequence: TGCGCCAGCAGCTTGAAGTCAGGGGGCGACTATGGCTACACCTTC. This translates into CASSLKSGGDYGYTF.

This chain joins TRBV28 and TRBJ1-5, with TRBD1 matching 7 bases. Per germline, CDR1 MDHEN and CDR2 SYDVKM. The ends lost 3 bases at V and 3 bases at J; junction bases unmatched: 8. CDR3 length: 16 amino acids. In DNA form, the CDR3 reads TGTGCCAGCAGTTTCGGGAACAGGGGAAACAATCAGCCCCAGCATTTT. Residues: CASSFGNRGNNQPQHF.

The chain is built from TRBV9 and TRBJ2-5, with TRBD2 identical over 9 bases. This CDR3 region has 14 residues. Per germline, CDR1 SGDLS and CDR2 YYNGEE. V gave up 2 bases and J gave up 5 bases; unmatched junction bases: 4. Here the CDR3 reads CASSVSGRVETQYF. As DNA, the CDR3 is TGTGCCAGCAGCGTTAGCGGGAGAGTGGAGACCCAGTACTTC.

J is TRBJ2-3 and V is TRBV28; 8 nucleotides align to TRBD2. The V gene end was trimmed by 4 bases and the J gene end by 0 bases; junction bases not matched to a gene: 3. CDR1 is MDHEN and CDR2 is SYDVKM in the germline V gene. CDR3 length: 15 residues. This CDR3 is CASSSAGESTDTQYF. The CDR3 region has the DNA TGTGCCAGCAGTTCAGCGGGAGAGAGCACAGATACGCAGTATTTT.

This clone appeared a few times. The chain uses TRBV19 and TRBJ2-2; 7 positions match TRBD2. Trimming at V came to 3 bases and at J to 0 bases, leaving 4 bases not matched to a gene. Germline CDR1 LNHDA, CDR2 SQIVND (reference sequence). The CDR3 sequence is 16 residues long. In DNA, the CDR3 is TGTGCCAGTAGTATTAGGAGCGGGGCGAACACCGGGGAGCTGTTTTTT. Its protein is CASSIRSGANTGELFF.

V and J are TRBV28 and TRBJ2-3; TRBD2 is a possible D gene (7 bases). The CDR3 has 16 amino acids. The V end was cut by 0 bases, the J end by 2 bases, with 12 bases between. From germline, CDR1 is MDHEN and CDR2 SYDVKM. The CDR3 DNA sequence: TGTGCCAGCAGTTTATGGGGGAGGGGGAACACAGATACGCAGTATTTT. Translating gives CASSLWGRGNTDTQYF.

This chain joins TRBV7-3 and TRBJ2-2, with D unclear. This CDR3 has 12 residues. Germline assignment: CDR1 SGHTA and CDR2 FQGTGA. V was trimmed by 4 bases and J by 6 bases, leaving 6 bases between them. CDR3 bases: TGTGCCAGCAGCTCCTATCCCGGGGAGCTGTTTTTT. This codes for CASSSYPGELFF.

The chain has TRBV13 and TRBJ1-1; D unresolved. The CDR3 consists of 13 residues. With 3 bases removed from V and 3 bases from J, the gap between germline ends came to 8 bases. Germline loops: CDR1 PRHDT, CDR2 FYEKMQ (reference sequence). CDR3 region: CASSLNGDTEAFF. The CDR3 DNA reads TGTGCCAGCAGCTTGAACGGGGACACTGAAGCTTTCTTT. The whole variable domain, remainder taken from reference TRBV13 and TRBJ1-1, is AAGVIQSPRHLIKEKRETATLKCYPIPRHDTVYWYQQGPGQDPQFLISFYEKMQSDKGSIPDRFSAQQFSDYHSELNMSSLELGDSALYFCASSLNGDTEAFFGQGTRLTVV.

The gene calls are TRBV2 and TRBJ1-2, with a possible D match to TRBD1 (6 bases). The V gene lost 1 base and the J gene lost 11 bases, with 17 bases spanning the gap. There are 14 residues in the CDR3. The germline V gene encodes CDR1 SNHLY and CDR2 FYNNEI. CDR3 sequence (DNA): TGTGCCAGCAGTGAAGAATCGTCCCAGGGGACGTACACCTTC. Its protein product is CASSEESSQGTYTF.

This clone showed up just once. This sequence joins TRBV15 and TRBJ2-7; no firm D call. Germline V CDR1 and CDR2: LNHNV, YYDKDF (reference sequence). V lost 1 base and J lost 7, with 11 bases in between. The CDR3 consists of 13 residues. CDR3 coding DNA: TGTGCCACCAGCAGAGTTAGCTACACGGAGCAGTACTTC. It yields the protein CATSRVSYTEQYF.

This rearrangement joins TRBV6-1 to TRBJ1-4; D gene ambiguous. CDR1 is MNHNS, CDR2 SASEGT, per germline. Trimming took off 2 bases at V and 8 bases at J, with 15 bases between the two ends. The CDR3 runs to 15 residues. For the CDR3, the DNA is TGTGCCAGCAGTGAATTTATGAGGGTGTTAGAAAAACTGTTTTTT. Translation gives CASSEFMRVLEKLFF.

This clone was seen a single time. CDR3 bases: TGTGCCAGCAGCTCCTCACAGGGTGAAGCTTTCTTT. Translation gives CASSSSQGEAFF. J is TRBJ1-1 and V is TRBV5-4; tentatively, D is TRBD1 (6 bases). Between the trimmed V and J ends, which lost 3 bases and 7 bases, there was a span of 10 bases. CDR3 length equals 12 residues. Germline V CDR1 and CDR2: SGHNT, YYREEE (reference sequence).

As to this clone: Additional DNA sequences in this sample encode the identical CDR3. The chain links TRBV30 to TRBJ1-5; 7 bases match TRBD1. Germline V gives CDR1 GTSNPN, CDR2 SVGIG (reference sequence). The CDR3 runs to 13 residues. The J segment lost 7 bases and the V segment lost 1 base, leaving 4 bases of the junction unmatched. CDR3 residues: CAWSGQGVQPQHF. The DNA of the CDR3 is TGTGCCTGGAGTGGGCAGGGGGTGCAGCCCCAGCATTTT.

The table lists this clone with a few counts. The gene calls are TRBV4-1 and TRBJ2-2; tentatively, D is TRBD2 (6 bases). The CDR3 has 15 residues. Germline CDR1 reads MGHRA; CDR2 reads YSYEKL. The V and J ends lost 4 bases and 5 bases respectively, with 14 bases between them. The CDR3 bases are TGCGCCAGCAGCCCGCGGGAACAGGTAACCGGGGAGCTGTTTTTT. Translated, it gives CASSPREQVTGELFF.

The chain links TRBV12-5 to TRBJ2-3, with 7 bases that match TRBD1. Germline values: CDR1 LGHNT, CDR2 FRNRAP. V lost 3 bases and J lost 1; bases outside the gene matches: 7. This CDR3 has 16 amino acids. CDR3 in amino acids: CASGFLGQERTDTQYF. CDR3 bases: TGTGCTAGTGGTTTCCTAGGACAGGAGCGCACAGATACGCAGTATTTT.